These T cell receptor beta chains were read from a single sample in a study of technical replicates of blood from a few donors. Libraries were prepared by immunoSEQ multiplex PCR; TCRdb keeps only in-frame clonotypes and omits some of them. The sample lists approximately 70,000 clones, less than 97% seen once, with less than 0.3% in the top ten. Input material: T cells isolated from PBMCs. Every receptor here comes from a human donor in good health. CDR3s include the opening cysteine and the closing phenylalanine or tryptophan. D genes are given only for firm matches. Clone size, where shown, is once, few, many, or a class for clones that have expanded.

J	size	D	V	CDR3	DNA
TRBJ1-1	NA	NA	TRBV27	CASGATNTEAFF	TGTGCCAGCGGGGCGACTAACACTGAAGCTTTCTTT
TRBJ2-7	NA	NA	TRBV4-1	CASSQGITAYEQYF	TGCGCCAGCAGCCAAGGTATAACAGCCTACGAGCAGTACTTC
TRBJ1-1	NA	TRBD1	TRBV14	CASSQDESAGQARVAFF	TGTGCCAGCAGCCAAGATGAGTCGGCCGGACAGGCGCGGGTAGCTTTCTTT
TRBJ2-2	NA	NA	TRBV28	CASSSEGRNTGELFF	TGTGCCAGCAGTTCGGAGGGAAGGAACACCGGGGAGCTGTTTTTT
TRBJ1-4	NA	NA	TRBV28	CASSQRVTNEKLFF	TGTGCCAGCAGTCAGAGGGTAACTAATGAAAAACTGTTTTTT
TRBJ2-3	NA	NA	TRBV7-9	CASPPLAPSPTDTQYF	TGTGCCAGCCCGCCCCTTGCACCGAGCCCCACAGATACGCAGTATTTT
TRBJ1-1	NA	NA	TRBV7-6	CASSLVDSRSYEAFF	TGTGCCAGCAGCCTAGTGGACAGCAGATCTTATGAAGCTTTCTTT
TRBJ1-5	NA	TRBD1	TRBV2	CASSEEADRNLYQPQHF	TGTGCCAGCAGTGAAGAGGCGGACAGGAACCTATACCAGCCCCAGCATTTT
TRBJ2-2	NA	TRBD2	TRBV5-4	CASSSGGANTGELFF	TGTGCCAGCAGCTCGGGAGGGGCGAACACCGGGGAGCTGTTTTTT
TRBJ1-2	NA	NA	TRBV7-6	CASSLTSGENYGYTF	TGTGCCAGCAGCCTGACATCAGGGGAAAACTATGGCTACACCTTC
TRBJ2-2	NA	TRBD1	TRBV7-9	CASSLRTGSGTGELFF	TGTGCCAGCAGCTTACGGACAGGGTCGGGAACCGGGGAGCTGTTTTTT
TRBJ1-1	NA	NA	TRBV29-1	CSVGHLEAFF	TGCAGCGTGGGACATCTGGAAGCTTTCTTT
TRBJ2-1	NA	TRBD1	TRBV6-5	CASSVGDRVYNEQFF	TGTGCCAGCAGTGTAGGGGACAGGGTCTACAATGAGCAGTTCTTC
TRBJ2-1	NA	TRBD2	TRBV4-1	CASSRPPALAGVNEQFF	TGCGCCAGCAGCCGCCCCCCTGCCCTAGCGGGAGTGAATGAGCAGTTCTTC
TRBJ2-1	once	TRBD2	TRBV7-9	CASSLIGTSGAYNEQFF	TGTGCCAGCAGCTTAATAGGGACTAGCGGGGCCTACAATGAGCAGTTCTTC
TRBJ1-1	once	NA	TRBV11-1	CASGHQGPEAFF	TGTGCCAGCGGACACCAGGGCCCTGAAGCTTTCTTT